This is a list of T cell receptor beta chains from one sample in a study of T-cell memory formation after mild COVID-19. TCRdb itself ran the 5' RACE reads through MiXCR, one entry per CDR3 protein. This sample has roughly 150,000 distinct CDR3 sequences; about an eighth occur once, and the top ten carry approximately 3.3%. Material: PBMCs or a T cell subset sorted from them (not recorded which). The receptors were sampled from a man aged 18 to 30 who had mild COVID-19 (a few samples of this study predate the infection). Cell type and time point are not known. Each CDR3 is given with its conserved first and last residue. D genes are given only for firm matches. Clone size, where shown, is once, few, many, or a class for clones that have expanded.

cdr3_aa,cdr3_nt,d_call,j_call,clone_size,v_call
CASRPTGTGQETQYF,TGTGCCAGCAGACCTACCGGGACAGGGCAAGAGACCCAGTACTTC,TRBD1,TRBJ2-5,.,TRBV7-2
CASRVQLGYNSPLHF,TGTGCCAGCAGAGTACAATTGGGGTATAATTCACCCCTCCACTTT,.,TRBJ1-6,.,TRBV6-5
CASSDRWLGYNEQFF,TGCGCCAGCAGCGATAGGTGGTTGGGCTACAATGAGCAGTTCTTC,.,TRBJ2-1,few,TRBV4-3
CSASWDSGYEQYF,TGCAGTGCTAGTTGGGACTCCGGCTACGAGCAGTACTTC,.,TRBJ2-7,few,TRBV20-1
CASSEYETQYF,TGTGCCAGCAGTGAATACGAGACCCAGTACTTC,.,TRBJ2-5,.,TRBV2
CASSPGGAYEQYF,TGTGCCAGCAGCCCCGGTGGGGCCTACGAGCAGTACTTC,.,TRBJ2-7,few,TRBV11-1
CSARDRDEKLFF,TGCAGTGCTAGAGATAGGGATGAAAAACTGTTTTTT,.,TRBJ1-4,few,TRBV20-1
CASSLLRVPRKDREAYGYTF,TGTGCCAGCAGTTTACTAAGGGTCCCACGTAAAGACAGGGAGGCCTATGGCTACACCTTC,TRBD1,TRBJ1-2,few,TRBV12-3/TRBV12-4
CASGTLTGVPDTQYF,TGTGCCAGCGGCACCCTCACAGGGGTACCAGATACGCAGTATTTT,TRBD1,TRBJ2-3,few,TRBV7-3
CASSLGGLAGGQGEQFF,TGCGCCAGCAGCTTGGGAGGACTAGCGGGGGGCCAGGGTGAGCAGTTCTTC,TRBD2,TRBJ2-1,few,TRBV5-1
CASSLSRTGTNGYTF,TGTGCCAGCAGTCTATCTCGGACAGGCACGAATGGCTACACCTTC,TRBD1,TRBJ1-2,.,TRBV6-5
CASSLVKGGGTTDTQYF,TGCGCCAGCAGCTTGGTAAAGGGCGGGGGGACGACAGATACGCAGTATTTT,TRBD2,TRBJ2-3,few,TRBV5-1
CAISPGNRGSQETQYF,TGTGCCATCAGCCCCGGGAACAGGGGGTCCCAAGAGACCCAGTACTTC,TRBD1,TRBJ2-5,.,TRBV10-3
CASIQGQSGANVLTF,TGTGCCAGCATACAGGGGCAATCTGGGGCCAACGTCCTGACTTTC,.,TRBJ2-6,.,TRBV21-1
CASSRELAGGYEQYF,TGTGCCAGCAGCCGCGAACTAGCGGGGGGTTACGAGCAGTACTTC,TRBD2,TRBJ2-7,few,TRBV12-3/TRBV12-4
CASSSSPDTQYF,TGTGCCAGCAGCTCAAGTCCCGATACGCAGTATTTT,.,TRBJ2-3,few,TRBV4-2
CASSYLPGLGRETQYF,TGTGCCAGCAGTTACCTTCCCGGCCTTGGCCGGGAGACCCAGTACTTC,.,TRBJ2-5,few,TRBV6-5
CASKQSGYGYTF,TGTGCCAGCAAGCAATCAGGGTATGGCTACACCTTC,.,TRBJ1-2,few,TRBV6-2/TRBV6-3
CASSSGTQETQYF,TGTGCCAGCTCATCCGGGACACAAGAGACCCAGTACTTC,.,TRBJ2-5,many,TRBV18
CASSPGGYQETQYF,TGCGCCAGCAGCCCCGGCGGATACCAAGAGACCCAGTACTTC,.,TRBJ2-5,many,TRBV5-1
CASSQAWTGLGEQYF,TGCGCCAGCAGCCAAGCTTGGACAGGGTTGGGGGAGCAGTACTTC,TRBD1,TRBJ2-7,.,TRBV4-1
CASSLRTSGDEQFF,TGCGCCAGCAGCCTCCGAACTAGCGGGGATGAGCAGTTCTTC,TRBD2,TRBJ2-1,few,TRBV4-3
CASSLGEISSPLHF,TGTGCCAGCAGTTTAGGCGAGATCTCTTCACCCCTCCACTTT,.,TRBJ1-6,few,TRBV12-3/TRBV12-4
CSAKGFYGGAEETQYF,TGCAGTGCTAAAGGGTTCTACGGGGGGGCGGAAGAGACCCAGTACTTC,TRBD2,TRBJ2-5,few,TRBV20-1
CASSPAGTSSYNEQFF,TGTGCCAGCAGCCCAGCCGGGACTAGCTCCTACAATGAGCAGTTCTTC,TRBD2,TRBJ2-1,many,TRBV9
CASSPRGRASTEAFF,TGTGCCAGCAGTCCACGGGGCAGGGCGAGCACTGAAGCTTTCTTT,.,TRBJ1-1,few,TRBV6-5
CASSRGPGVSYEQYF,TGTGCCAGCAGCCGGGGCCCAGGGGTTAGCTACGAGCAGTACTTC,.,TRBJ2-7,.,TRBV7-9
CASSPGTGGNTIYF,TGTGCCAGCAGTCCCGGGACAGGAGGAAACACCATATATTTT,TRBD1,TRBJ1-3,few,TRBV25-1
CASSPGTGGGAGEETQYF,TGTGCCAGCAGCCCAGGGACTGGCGGGGGGGCCGGGGAAGAGACCCAGTACTTC,TRBD2,TRBJ2-5,.,TRBV4-2
CASSQAGRAPDTQYF,TGCGCCAGCAGCCAAGCGGGCCGGGCTCCAGATACGCAGTATTTT,.,TRBJ2-3,few,TRBV4-3
CASSLSVLNGELFF,TGCGCCAGCAGCTTGTCAGTCCTGAACGGGGAGCTGTTTTTT,.,TRBJ2-2,.,TRBV5-1
CASKIRGPHEQFF,TGTGCCAGCAAGATCAGGGGTCCCCATGAGCAGTTCTTC,.,TRBJ2-1,few,TRBV27
CASSSSRGYEQFF,TGTGCCAGCAGTTCCTCCAGGGGATATGAGCAGTTCTTC,.,TRBJ2-1,.,TRBV6-6
CASSPRTASTDTQYF,TGTGCCAGCAGCCCCCGGACAGCCAGCACAGATACGCAGTATTTT,.,TRBJ2-3,few,TRBV9
CASSQGTSGQSGADTQYF,TGTGCCAGCAGCCAAGGGACTAGCGGGCAATCCGGGGCAGATACGCAGTATTTT,TRBD2,TRBJ2-3,few,TRBV4-2
CASRWGFEKLFF,TGTGCCAGCAGATGGGGGTTTGAAAAACTGTTTTTT,.,TRBJ1-4,.,TRBV6-4
CASSLFRQSTDTQYF,TGTGCCAGCAGTTTATTTCGTCAGAGCACAGATACGCAGTATTTT,.,TRBJ2-3,.,TRBV28
CSVRILGVTDTQYF,TGCAGCGTACGCATCCTGGGGGTCACAGATACGCAGTATTTT,.,TRBJ2-3,many,TRBV29-1
CASSSTGNNQPQHF,TGTGCCAGCAGTTCGACAGGGAACAATCAGCCCCAGCATTTT,TRBD1,TRBJ1-5,.,TRBV12-3/TRBV12-4
CASSSRGPQHF,TGTGCCAGCAGTTCGCGAGGGCCCCAGCATTTT,.,TRBJ1-5,few,TRBV6-2/TRBV6-3
CASSPEGQGTEYF,TGCGCCAGCAGCCCCGAGGGCCAGGGCACGGAGTACTTC,.,TRBJ2-7,few,TRBV5-1
CASSYSKPAGGDTQYF,TGTGCCAGCAGTTACTCGAAACCGGCGGGGGGGGATACGCAGTATTTT,TRBD2,TRBJ2-3,.,TRBV6-5
CASRSGGDGGNQPQHF,TGTGCCAGCAGGTCAGGGGGCGATGGGGGCAATCAGCCCCAGCATTTT,TRBD1,TRBJ1-5,.,TRBV28
CASSSQGGRPDTQYF,TGTGCCAGCAGCTCACAAGGGGGGCGTCCAGATACGCAGTATTTT,.,TRBJ2-3,few,TRBV7-2
CASSLVAAVNEQFF,TGCGCCAGCAGCTTGGTAGCGGCGGTGAATGAGCAGTTCTTC,.,TRBJ2-1,few,TRBV5-1
CASSLIRGGDTEAFF,TGTGCCAGCAGTTTAATTAGGGGAGGGGACACTGAAGCTTTCTTT,.,TRBJ1-1,few,TRBV28
CASSFRTSGGARDTQYF,TGTGCCAGCAGCTTTCGGACTAGCGGGGGGGCCAGGGATACGCAGTATTTT,TRBD2,TRBJ2-3,.,TRBV5-6
CASSQDLVALKANYGYTF,TGTGCCAGCAGCCAAGATCTGGTGGCTCTTAAAGCTAACTATGGCTACACCTTC,.,TRBJ1-2,.,TRBV4-2
CAIRLGAAGEQFF,TGTGCCATCAGACTAGGGGCTGCGGGTGAGCAGTTCTTC,.,TRBJ2-1,.,TRBV10-3
CSGPRGTGDTQYF,TGCAGCGGGCCAAGGGGGACGGGGGATACGCAGTATTTT,.,TRBJ2-3,few,TRBV20-1
CASSPDFQETQYF,TGTGCCAGCAGCCCAGACTTCCAAGAGACCCAGTACTTC,.,TRBJ2-5,.,TRBV5-6